This T cell receptor (beta chain) was retrieved from a study of monozygotic twins with inflammatory bowel disease. From the 5' RACE reads, TCRdb lists one entry per CDR3 protein and no DNA. Its table records fewer than 450,000 distinct CDR3 sequences. The sequenced sample consisted of blood. This clonotype was obtained from a human donor with ulcerative colitis or Crohn's disease, or a healthy co-twin of an affected twin (not recorded which).

The CDR3 is CASSEPREQYF. This chain uses TRBV2 with TRBJ2-7. CDR3 size: 11 residues. The V gene's germline CDR1 is SNHLY and CDR2 FYNNEI.